The rows below give T cell receptor beta chains drawn from one sample of a study of blood T cell repertoires in COVID-19. Method: immunoSEQ multiplex PCR; TCRdb's copy keeps in-frame clones and lacks some. The sample shows around 300,000 clones, more than 70% of them seen only once. Sequenced: peripheral blood. These receptors all stem from a woman aged 25 to 39 with COVID-19, enrolled during active disease. CDR3s include the opening cysteine and the closing phenylalanine or tryptophan. Clone size is shown for a subset of rows, as once, few, many or a class of expanded clone.

CASSNTGYRSYGYTF	.	TRBJ1-2	15	TRBV27
CACNPLGQGDSNEKLFF	few	TRBJ1-4	17	TRBV30
CASSYGVGTEGETQYF	.	TRBJ2-5	16	TRBV6-5
CASSRDRELNIQYF	.	TRBJ2-4	14	TRBV6-2/TRBV6-3
CATSRVLMGREKLFF	.	TRBJ1-4	15	TRBV15
CASSTGDRDEKLFF	.	TRBJ1-4	14	TRBV7-8
CASGTSGAANEKLFF	few	TRBJ1-4	15	TRBV2
CASSGRFRDRGLYTEAFF	.	TRBJ1-1	18	TRBV5-5
CASSVVGQGDTEAFF	.	TRBJ1-1	15	TRBV9
CASSANARGEQYF	.	TRBJ2-7	13	TRBV2
CASSRDGQGNTEAFF	.	TRBJ1-1	15	TRBV5-1
CAWRAKGGEQYF	.	TRBJ2-7	12	TRBV30
CASSENRVLGTF	.	TRBJ1-2	12	TRBV6-1
CASSFLVETQYF	.	TRBJ2-5	12	TRBV7-2
CATSRGTAGNEQFF	.	TRBJ2-1	14	TRBV24-1
CASSVQGAQGYTF	.	TRBJ1-2	13	TRBV25-1
CASSPYHDNSPLHF	.	TRBJ1-6	14	TRBV9
CASSFSGGAVEQYF	.	TRBJ2-7	14	TRBV19
CASSAGTSDTDTQYF	.	TRBJ2-3	15	TRBV6-2/TRBV6-3
CASSPDMVAYEQYF	.	TRBJ2-7	14	TRBV4-1
CASSTGDSLGKLFF	few	TRBJ1-4	14	TRBV5-1
CASSYRPGGHNEQFF	.	TRBJ2-1	15	TRBV6-5
CASSYGSELINEKLFF	once	TRBJ1-4	16	TRBV6-2/TRBV6-3
CASSRTTANYGYTF	few	TRBJ1-2	14	TRBV3-1/TRBV3-2
CASTSPAGGLYGYTF	.	TRBJ1-2	15	TRBV28
CASSGGTGRGNTIYF	.	TRBJ1-3	15	TRBV2
CASSVGGEDEKLFF	.	TRBJ1-4	14	TRBV9
CASSPTKRDTRYPNTGELFF	.	TRBJ2-2	20	TRBV3-1/TRBV3-2
CASSRTHISQNIQYF	once	TRBJ2-4	15	TRBV2